The source of this T cell receptor beta chain is a study of T cells and Merkel cell carcinoma outcomes. Study-level findings and limits: Merkel cell carcinoma outcomes were reportedly predicted by repertoire and T-cell density.

Data came from immunoSEQ multiplex PCR; TCRdb stores just in-frame clones and leaves some out. The table lists 15,000 to 25,000 clones, approximately 80% of them singletons. V was pared by 10 bases and J by 5 bases, with 10 bases of the junction left unmatched. The germline gives CDR1 ENHRY, CDR2 SYGVKD. The CDR3 totals 13 residues. This clone came up a few times. Its antigen remains unknown. The sequencing input was tumor tissue from Merkel cell carcinoma. The chain couples TRBV10-3 to TRBJ1-1, with TRBD1 matching 7 bases. The sequence was obtained from a human donor with Merkel cell carcinoma. CDR3 amino acids: CASHRGGLTEAFF. CDR3 nucleotide sequence: TGTGCCAGCCACAGGGGAGGCTTGACTGAAGCTTTCTTT.